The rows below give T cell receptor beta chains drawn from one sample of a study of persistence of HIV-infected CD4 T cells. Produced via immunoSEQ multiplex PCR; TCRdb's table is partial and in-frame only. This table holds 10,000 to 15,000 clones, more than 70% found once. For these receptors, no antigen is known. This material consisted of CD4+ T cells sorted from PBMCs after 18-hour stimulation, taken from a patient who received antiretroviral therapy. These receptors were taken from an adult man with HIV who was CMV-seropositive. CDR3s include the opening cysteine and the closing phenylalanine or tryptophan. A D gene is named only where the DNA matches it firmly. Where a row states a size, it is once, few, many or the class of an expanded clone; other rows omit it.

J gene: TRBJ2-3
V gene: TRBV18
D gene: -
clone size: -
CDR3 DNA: TGTGCCAGCTCACCACCCTTGGGAGACACAGATACGCAGTATTTT
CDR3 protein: CASSPPLGDTDTQYF

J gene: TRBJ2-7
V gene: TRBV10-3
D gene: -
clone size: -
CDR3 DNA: TGTGCCATCAGTGCCGGACAGCCTTACGAGCAGTACTTC
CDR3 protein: CAISAGQPYEQYF

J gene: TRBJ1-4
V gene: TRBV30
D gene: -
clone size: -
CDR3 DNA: TGTGCCTGGAGTGTACAGTCAGGGGCTAATGAAAAACTGTTTTTT
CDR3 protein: CAWSVQSGANEKLFF

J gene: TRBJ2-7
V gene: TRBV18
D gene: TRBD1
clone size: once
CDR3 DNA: TGTGCCAGCTCATCCTCACCGGGACAGGGAACCTACGAGCAGTACTTC
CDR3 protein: CASSSSPGQGTYEQYF

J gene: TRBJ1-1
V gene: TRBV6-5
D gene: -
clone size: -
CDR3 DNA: TGTGCCAGCGGAGACCGGGGGCCGGGAGTGGCTTTCTTT
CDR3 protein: CASGDRGPGVAFF

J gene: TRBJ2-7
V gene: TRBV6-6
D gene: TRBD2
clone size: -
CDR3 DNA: TGTGCCAGCACCCAACGGGGCGGGGGGGCCCACGAGCAGTACTTC
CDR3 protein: CASTQRGGGAHEQYF

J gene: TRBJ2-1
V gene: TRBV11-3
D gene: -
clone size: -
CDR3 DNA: TGTGCCAGCAGCTTAGAATCAGAATACGGAAATGAGCAGTTCTTC
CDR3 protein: CASSLESEYGNEQFF

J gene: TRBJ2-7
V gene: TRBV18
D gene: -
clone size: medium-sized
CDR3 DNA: TGTGCCAGCTCACCCTCGTCCGGCAGTTGGAACTACGAGCAGTACTTC
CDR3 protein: CASSPSSGSWNYEQYF

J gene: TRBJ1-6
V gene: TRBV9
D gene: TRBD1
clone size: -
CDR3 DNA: TGTGCCAGCAGCTTCTGGGGGGACAGTCGATCACCCCTCCACTTT
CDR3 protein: CASSFWGDSRSPLHF

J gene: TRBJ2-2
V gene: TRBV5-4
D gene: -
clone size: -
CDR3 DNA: TGTGCCAGCAGCTTAATATCTAGGCAGCTCAAGGGGGAGCTGTTTTTT
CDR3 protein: CASSLISRQLKGELFF

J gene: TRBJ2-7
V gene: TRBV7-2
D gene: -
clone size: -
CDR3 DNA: TGTGCCAGCAGCCCCTGGGTGGGACCCTTCTACGAGCAGTACTTC
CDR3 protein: CASSPWVGPFYEQYF

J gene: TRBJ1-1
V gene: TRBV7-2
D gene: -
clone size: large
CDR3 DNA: TGTGCCAGCAGCTTAGTAGAGAACACTGAAGCTTTCTTT
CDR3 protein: CASSLVENTEAFF

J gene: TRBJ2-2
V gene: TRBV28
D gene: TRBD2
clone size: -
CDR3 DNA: TGTGCCAGCAGCAGCGGACTAGCGGGGGGGCCTGTCGGGGAGCTGTTTTTT
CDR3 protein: CASSSGLAGGPVGELFF

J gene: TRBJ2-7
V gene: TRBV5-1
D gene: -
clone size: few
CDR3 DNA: TGCGCCTCCCGGGACATCTACGAGCAGTACTTC
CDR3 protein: CASRDIYEQYF

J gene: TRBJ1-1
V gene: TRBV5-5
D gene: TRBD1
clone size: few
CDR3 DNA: TGTGCCAGCAGCCAAGGGACAGCCCCGAACACTGAAGCTTTCTTT
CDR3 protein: CASSQGTAPNTEAFF

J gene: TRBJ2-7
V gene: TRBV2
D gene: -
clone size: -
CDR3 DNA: TGTGCCAGCAGCGGAGGGTACGAGCAGTACTTC
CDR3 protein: CASSGGYEQYF

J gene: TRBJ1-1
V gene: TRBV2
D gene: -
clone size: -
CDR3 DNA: TGTGCCAGCAGCCCCCGACTGGGAGCCACTGAAGCTTTCTTT
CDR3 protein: CASSPRLGATEAFF

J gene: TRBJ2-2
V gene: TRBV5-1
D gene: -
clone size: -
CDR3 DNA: TGCGCCAGCAGCTTGACTCCGGGGGCAAACACCGGGGAGCTGTTTTTT
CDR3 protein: CASSLTPGANTGELFF

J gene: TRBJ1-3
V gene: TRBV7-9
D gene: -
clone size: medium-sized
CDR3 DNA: TGTGCCAGCAGCTTAAGGGTTATGACAAGCTCTGGAAACACCATATATTTT
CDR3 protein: CASSLRVMTSSGNTIYF

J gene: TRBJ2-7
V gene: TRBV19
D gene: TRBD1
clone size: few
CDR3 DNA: TGTGCCAGTAGCGGACAGGGGGCGTCCTACGAGCAGTACTTC
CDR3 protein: CASSGQGASYEQYF

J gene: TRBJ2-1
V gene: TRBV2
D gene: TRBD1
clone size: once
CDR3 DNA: TGTGCCAGCAACCCGGGACAGGGAGTCAATGAGCAGTTCTTC
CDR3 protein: CASNPGQGVNEQFF

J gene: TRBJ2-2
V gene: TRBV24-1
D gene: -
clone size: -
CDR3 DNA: TGTGCCACGACCGGGCCCCCCGGTCGGCTAAACACCGGGGAGCTGTTTTTT
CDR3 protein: CATTGPPGRLNTGELFF

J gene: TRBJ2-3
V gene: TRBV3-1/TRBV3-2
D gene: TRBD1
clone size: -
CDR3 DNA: TGTGCCAGCAGCCAAGATCTCGGGACAGGTACAGATACGCAGTATTTT
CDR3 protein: CASSQDLGTGTDTQYF

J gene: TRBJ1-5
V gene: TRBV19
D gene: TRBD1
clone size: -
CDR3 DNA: TGTGCCAGTAGTACTCAGGACAGGGGGATCAATCAGCCCCAGCATTTT
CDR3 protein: CASSTQDRGINQPQHF

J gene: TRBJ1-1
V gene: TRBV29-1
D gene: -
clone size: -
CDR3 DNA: TGCAGCGTCGCCCGACAGAGCTGGGACACTGAAGCTTTCTTT
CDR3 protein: CSVARQSWDTEAFF

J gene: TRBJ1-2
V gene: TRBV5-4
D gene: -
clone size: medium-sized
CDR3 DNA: TGTGCCAGCAGCTTGGGACAGCTTAACTATGGCTACACCTTC
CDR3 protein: CASSLGQLNYGYTF

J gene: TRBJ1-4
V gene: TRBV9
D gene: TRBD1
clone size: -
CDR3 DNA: TGTGCCAGCAGCGCGACAGGGGCAACTAATGAAAAACTGTTTTTT
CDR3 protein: CASSATGATNEKLFF

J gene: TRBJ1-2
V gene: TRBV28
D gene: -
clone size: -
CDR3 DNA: TGTGCCAGCAGTTTTGAGGGGGGCTACACCTTC
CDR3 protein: CASSFEGGYTF

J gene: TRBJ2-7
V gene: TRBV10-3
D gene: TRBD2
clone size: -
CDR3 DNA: TGTGCCATCAGTGAGTCATGGCGGGGGGAAGGCGAGCAGTACTTC
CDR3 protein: CAISESWRGEGEQYF

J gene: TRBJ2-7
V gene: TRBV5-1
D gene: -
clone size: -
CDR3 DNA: TGCGCCAGCAGCTCCGAAGCGGGCGAGCAGTACTTC
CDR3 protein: CASSSEAGEQYF

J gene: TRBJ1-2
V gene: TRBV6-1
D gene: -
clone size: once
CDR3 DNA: TGTGCCAGCAGTGAAGGGTGGGGCCCCCTTTATGGCTACACCTTC
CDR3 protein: CASSEGWGPLYGYTF

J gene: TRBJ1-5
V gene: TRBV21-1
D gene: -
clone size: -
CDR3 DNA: TGTGCCAGCAGCAAATTAAATAGGGACAGGAATTATAGAGGCAATCAGCCCCAGCATTTT
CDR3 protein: CASSKLNRDRNYRGNQPQHF

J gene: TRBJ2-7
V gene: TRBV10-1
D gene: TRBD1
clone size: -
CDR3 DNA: TGCGCCAGCACCGAAAGAGGGGGCATCAACGAGCAGTACTTC
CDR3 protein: CASTERGGINEQYF